This TCR beta chain is from a study of T cells in localized non-small cell lung cancer. The germline V gene encodes CDR1 LGHNA and CDR2 YNFKEQ. This CDR3 comprises 17 residues. Trimming at V came to 1 base and at J to 7 bases, leaving 8 bases not matched to a gene. TCRdb's table, derived via immunoSEQ multiplex PCR, lists solely in-frame clones and lacks some. This table has some 40,000 clones, 90% to 95% appearing once. Source: peripheral blood, taken before any cancer treatment. The sequence came from a female donor of 60 years or more with stage I lung adenocarcinoma. The chain recombines TRBV4-2 with TRBJ2-2; 11 bases are a match to TRBD2. The CDR3 DNA is TGTGCCAGCAGCCAAGGGTTAGCGGGGGGGCCTGGCGGGGAGCTGTTTTTT. Protein sequence: CASSQGLAGGPGGELFF.